These T cell receptor beta chains were read from a single sample in a study of beta chain features in type 1 diabetes. Using immunoSEQ multiplex PCR, the repertoire was profiled, and TCRdb retains in-frame clones only, with some absent. The table lists under 300,000 clones, 25% to 35% of them singletons. Sequencing used central memory CD4+ T cells from blood. The receptors were gathered from a young man in good health. The CDR3 runs from the conserved cysteine through the conserved F or W. The D gene is left open where the match is weak. Clone size, where shown, is once, few, many, or a class for clones that have expanded.

D gene: TRBD2
V gene: TRBV7-2
CDR3 length: 16
clone size: .
J gene: TRBJ2-1
CDR3 DNA: TGTGCCAGCAGCTTAGCTAGCGGGAGTACCTACAATGAGCAGTTCTTC
CDR3 protein: CASSLASGSTYNEQFF

D gene: TRBD1
V gene: TRBV7-6
CDR3 length: 14
clone size: many
J gene: TRBJ1-2
CDR3 DNA: TGTGCCAGCAGCTCGGGACAGCTAAACTATGGCTACACCTTC
CDR3 protein: CASSSGQLNYGYTF

D gene: TRBD2
V gene: TRBV7-2
CDR3 length: 15
clone size: few
J gene: TRBJ2-7
CDR3 DNA: TGTGCCAGCAGCTTGCAGCGGGGGGCCGACTACGAGCAGTACTTC
CDR3 protein: CASSLQRGADYEQYF

D gene: .
V gene: TRBV19
CDR3 length: 12
clone size: once
J gene: TRBJ1-5
CDR3 DNA: TGTGCCAGTAGTATATTGGACATTCCCCAGCATTTT
CDR3 protein: CASSILDIPQHF

D gene: TRBD2
V gene: TRBV27
CDR3 length: 13
clone size: .
J gene: TRBJ2-7
CDR3 DNA: TGTGCCAGCATGAGAAGCGGGGGCTACGAGCAGTACTTC
CDR3 protein: CASMRSGGYEQYF

D gene: .
V gene: TRBV30
CDR3 length: 14
clone size: .
J gene: TRBJ2-7
CDR3 DNA: TGTGCCTGGACCGCGACGGGAAAGGGCTACGAGCAGTACTTC
CDR3 protein: CAWTATGKGYEQYF

D gene: .
V gene: TRBV6-5
CDR3 length: 14
clone size: once
J gene: TRBJ2-5
CDR3 DNA: TGTGCCAGCAGACCCAGGGGGGTGAGGGAGACCCAGTACTTC
CDR3 protein: CASRPRGVRETQYF

D gene: .
V gene: TRBV4-3
CDR3 length: 15
clone size: .
J gene: TRBJ2-7
CDR3 DNA: TGCGCCAGCAGCCAAGATCTGCGCGGTATGGGCGAGCAGTACTTC
CDR3 protein: CASSQDLRGMGEQYF

D gene: .
V gene: TRBV15
CDR3 length: 16
clone size: many
J gene: TRBJ2-5
CDR3 DNA: TGTGCCACCAGCGCCGCGAACACAGGGCACCAAGAGACCCAGTACTTC
CDR3 protein: CATSAANTGHQETQYF

D gene: .
V gene: TRBV5-1
CDR3 length: 13
clone size: .
J gene: TRBJ2-1
CDR3 DNA: TGCGCCAGCAGCTTGGGGGGCAGCGCTGAGCAGTTCTTC
CDR3 protein: CASSLGGSAEQFF

D gene: .
V gene: TRBV30
CDR3 length: 15
clone size: .
J gene: TRBJ2-1
CDR3 DNA: TGTGCCTGGAGTCCCGGGACTCCCCCCTACAATGAGCAGTTCTTC
CDR3 protein: CAWSPGTPPYNEQFF

D gene: TRBD1
V gene: TRBV23-1
CDR3 length: 16
clone size: few
J gene: TRBJ2-1
CDR3 DNA: TGCGCCAGCAGTCACCCTAGACAGGGCCAGAACAATGAGCAGTTCTTC
CDR3 protein: CASSHPRQGQNNEQFF

D gene: .
V gene: TRBV28
CDR3 length: 13
clone size: .
J gene: TRBJ2-2
CDR3 DNA: TGTGCCAGCAGATATCCCCCGACCGGGGAGCTGTTTTTT
CDR3 protein: CASRYPPTGELFF

D gene: .
V gene: TRBV11-2
CDR3 length: 13
clone size: few
J gene: TRBJ2-3
CDR3 DNA: TGTGCCAGCAGCTTAGATCTAGCAGATACGCAGTATTTT
CDR3 protein: CASSLDLADTQYF

D gene: .
V gene: TRBV6-1
CDR3 length: 15
clone size: few
J gene: TRBJ2-3
CDR3 DNA: TGTGCCAGCAGTACAATTGGGGGAAAAACAGATACGCAGTATTTT
CDR3 protein: CASSTIGGKTDTQYF

D gene: TRBD1
V gene: TRBV6-6
CDR3 length: 15
clone size: few
J gene: TRBJ1-2
CDR3 DNA: TGTGCCAGCAGCCGAGACGGGACAGATAACTATGGCTACACCTTC
CDR3 protein: CASSRDGTDNYGYTF

D gene: .
V gene: TRBV10-3
CDR3 length: 12
clone size: .
J gene: TRBJ2-7
CDR3 DNA: TGTGCCATCAGTGAGTCCCAGAGTGAGCAGTACTTC
CDR3 protein: CAISESQSEQYF

D gene: TRBD1
V gene: TRBV6-5
CDR3 length: 15
clone size: .
J gene: TRBJ1-4
CDR3 DNA: TGTGCCAGCAGTAGGACAGGGGGTATTAATGAAAAACTGTTTTTT
CDR3 protein: CASSRTGGINEKLFF

D gene: TRBD2
V gene: TRBV4-1
CDR3 length: 16
clone size: .
J gene: TRBJ2-7
CDR3 DNA: TGCGCCAGCAGCCAAGATGGATGGACTAGCGGGAGCGAGCAGTACTTC
CDR3 protein: CASSQDGWTSGSEQYF

D gene: .
V gene: TRBV20-1
CDR3 length: 10
clone size: few
J gene: TRBJ1-4
CDR3 DNA: TGCAGTGCCACTAATGAAAAACTGTTTTTT
CDR3 protein: CSATNEKLFF

D gene: .
V gene: TRBV30
CDR3 length: 13
clone size: .
J gene: TRBJ2-2
CDR3 DNA: TGTGCCTGGGAAGTCAGGGTCACCGGGGAGCTGTTTTTT
CDR3 protein: CAWEVRVTGELFF

D gene: .
V gene: TRBV6-4
CDR3 length: 13
clone size: .
J gene: TRBJ2-1
CDR3 DNA: TGTGCCAGCAGTTCACCTCCCAGGGGTGAGCAGTTCTTC
CDR3 protein: CASSSPPRGEQFF

D gene: TRBD2
V gene: TRBV7-9
CDR3 length: 18
clone size: .
J gene: TRBJ2-4
CDR3 DNA: TGTGCCAGCAGCTTATTGCTAGCGGGAAGTCTAGCCAAAAACATTCAGTACTTC
CDR3 protein: CASSLLLAGSLAKNIQYF

D gene: .
V gene: TRBV11-2
CDR3 length: 12
clone size: few
J gene: TRBJ2-4
CDR3 DNA: TGTGCCAGCAGCCTAGCCAAAAACATTCAGTACTTC
CDR3 protein: CASSLAKNIQYF

D gene: TRBD2
V gene: TRBV28
CDR3 length: 15
clone size: .
J gene: TRBJ2-3
CDR3 DNA: TGTGCCAGCAACCCGACTAGCGGGAGTACGGATACGCAGTATTTT
CDR3 protein: CASNPTSGSTDTQYF

D gene: TRBD2
V gene: TRBV4-3
CDR3 length: 17
clone size: .
J gene: TRBJ2-1
CDR3 DNA: TGCGCCAGCAGCCAAGGACGCCAGCGGGAGACCTACAATGAGCAGTTCTTC
CDR3 protein: CASSQGRQRETYNEQFF

D gene: .
V gene: TRBV4-3
CDR3 length: 13
clone size: many
J gene: TRBJ2-1
CDR3 DNA: TGCGCCAGCAGCCGACAGGTAGACAATGAGCAGTTCTTC
CDR3 protein: CASSRQVDNEQFF

D gene: .
V gene: TRBV6-5
CDR3 length: 11
clone size: .
J gene: TRBJ2-5
CDR3 DNA: TGTGCCAGCAGTAGACAAGAGACCCAGTACTTC
CDR3 protein: CASSRQETQYF

D gene: .
V gene: TRBV30
CDR3 length: 13
clone size: many
J gene: TRBJ1-2
CDR3 DNA: TGTGCCTGGACACCAGGGATCGCGTTTGGCTACACCTTC
CDR3 protein: CAWTPGIAFGYTF